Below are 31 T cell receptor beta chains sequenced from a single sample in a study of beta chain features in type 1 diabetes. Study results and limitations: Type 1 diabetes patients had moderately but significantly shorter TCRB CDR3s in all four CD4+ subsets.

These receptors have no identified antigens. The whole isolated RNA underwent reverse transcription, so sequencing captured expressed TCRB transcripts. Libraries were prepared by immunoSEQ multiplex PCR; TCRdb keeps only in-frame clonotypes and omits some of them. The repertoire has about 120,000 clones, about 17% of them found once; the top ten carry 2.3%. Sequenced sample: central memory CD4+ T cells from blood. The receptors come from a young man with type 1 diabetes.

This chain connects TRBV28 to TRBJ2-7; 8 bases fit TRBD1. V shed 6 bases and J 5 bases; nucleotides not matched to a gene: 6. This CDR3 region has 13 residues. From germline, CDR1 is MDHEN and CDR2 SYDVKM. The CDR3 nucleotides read TGTGCCAGCAGCTTTCCGGACAGGGACGAGCAGTACTTC. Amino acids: CASSFPDRDEQYF.

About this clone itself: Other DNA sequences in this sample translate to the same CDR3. CDR3 amino acids: CASSYSGPDTQYF. Here the CDR3 DNA reads TGTGCCAGCAGTTACTCGGGCCCAGATACGCAGTATTTT. The J gene is TRBJ2-3, the V gene TRBV6-5; D is unresolved. The V and J ends lost 0 bases and 4 bases respectively, with 5 bases between them. There are 13 residues in the CDR3. Germline-derived CDR1 and CDR2 are MNHEY and SVGAGI.

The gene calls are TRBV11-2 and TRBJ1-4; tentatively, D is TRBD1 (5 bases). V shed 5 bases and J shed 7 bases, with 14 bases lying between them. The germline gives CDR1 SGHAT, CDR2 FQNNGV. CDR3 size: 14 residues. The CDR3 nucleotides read TGTGCCAGCAGCCTCTCCTTGGGGGGTGAAAAACTGTTTTTT. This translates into CASSLSLGGEKLFF.

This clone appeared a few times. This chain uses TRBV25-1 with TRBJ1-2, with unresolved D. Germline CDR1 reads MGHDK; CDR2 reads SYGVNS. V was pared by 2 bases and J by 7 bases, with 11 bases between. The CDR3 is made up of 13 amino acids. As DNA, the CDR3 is TGTGCCAGCAGTGAACAGTCAGGTAGTGGCTACACCTTC. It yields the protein CASSEQSGSGYTF.

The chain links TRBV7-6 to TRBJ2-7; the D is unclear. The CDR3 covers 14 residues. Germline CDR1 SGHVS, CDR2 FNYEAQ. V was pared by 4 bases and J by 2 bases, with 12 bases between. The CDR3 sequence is CASSYADRAYEQYF. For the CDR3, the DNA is TGTGCCAGCAGCTACGCGGACCGAGCCTACGAGCAGTACTTC. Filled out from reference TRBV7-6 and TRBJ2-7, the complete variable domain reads GAGVSQSPRYKVTKRGQDVALRCDPISGHVSLYWYRQALGQGPEFLTYFNYEAQQDKSGLPNDRFSAERPEGSISTLTIQRTEQRDSAMYRCASSYADRAYEQYFGPGTRLTVT.

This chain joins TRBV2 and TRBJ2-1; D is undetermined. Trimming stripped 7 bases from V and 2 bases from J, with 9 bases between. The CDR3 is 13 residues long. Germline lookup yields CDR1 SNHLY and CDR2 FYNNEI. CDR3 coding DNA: TGTGCCAGCACCAGATTAACCTACAATGAGCAGTTCTTC. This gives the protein CASTRLTYNEQFF.

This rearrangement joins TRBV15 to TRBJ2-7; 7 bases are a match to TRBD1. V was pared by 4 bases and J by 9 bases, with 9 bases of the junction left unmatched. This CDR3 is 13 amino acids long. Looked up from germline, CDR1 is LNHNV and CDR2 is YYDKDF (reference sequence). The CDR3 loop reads CATSTQGDGGQYF. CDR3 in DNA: TGTGCCACCAGCACGCAGGGGGACGGTGGGCAGTACTTC. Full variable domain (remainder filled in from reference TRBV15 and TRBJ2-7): DAMVIQNPRYQVTQFGKPVTLSCSQTLNHNVMYWYQQKSSQAPKLLFHYYDKDFNNEADTPDNFQSRRPNTSFCFLDIRSPGLGDTAMYLCATSTQGDGGQYFGPGTRLTVT.

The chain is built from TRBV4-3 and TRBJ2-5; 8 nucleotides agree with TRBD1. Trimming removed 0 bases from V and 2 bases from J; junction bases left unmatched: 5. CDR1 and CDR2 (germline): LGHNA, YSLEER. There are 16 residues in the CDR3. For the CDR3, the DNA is TGCGCCAGCAGCCAAGACCGCTGGACAGGGCAAGAGACCCAGTACTTC. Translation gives CASSQDRWTGQETQYF.

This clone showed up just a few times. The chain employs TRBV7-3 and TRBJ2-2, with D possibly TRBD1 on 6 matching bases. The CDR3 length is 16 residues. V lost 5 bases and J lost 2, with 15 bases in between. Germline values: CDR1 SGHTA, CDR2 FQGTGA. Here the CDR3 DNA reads TGTGCCAGCAGCCAATACAGGGAGCGAAACACCGGGGAGCTGTTTTTT. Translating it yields CASSQYRERNTGELFF.

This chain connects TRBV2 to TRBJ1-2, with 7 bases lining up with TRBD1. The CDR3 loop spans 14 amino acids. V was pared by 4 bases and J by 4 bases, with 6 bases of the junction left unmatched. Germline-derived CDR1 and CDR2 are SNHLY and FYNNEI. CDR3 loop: CASSVNRGGYGYTF. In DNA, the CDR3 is TGTGCCAGCAGTGTTAACAGGGGAGGCTATGGCTACACCTTC.

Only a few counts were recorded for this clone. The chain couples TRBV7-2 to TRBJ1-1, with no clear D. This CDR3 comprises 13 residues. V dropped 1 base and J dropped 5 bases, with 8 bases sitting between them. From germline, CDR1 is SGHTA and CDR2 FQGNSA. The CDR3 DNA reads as TGTGCCAGCAGCTTAGTGTTCCGTACTGAAGCTTTCTTT. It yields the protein CASSLVFRTEAFF.

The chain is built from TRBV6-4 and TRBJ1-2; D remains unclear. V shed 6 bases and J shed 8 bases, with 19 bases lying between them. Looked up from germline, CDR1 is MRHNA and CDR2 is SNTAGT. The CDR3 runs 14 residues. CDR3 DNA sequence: TGTGCCAGCAGGGCAGGCAGCTCCCTGTCCGGCTACACCTTC. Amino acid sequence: CASRAGSSLSGYTF.

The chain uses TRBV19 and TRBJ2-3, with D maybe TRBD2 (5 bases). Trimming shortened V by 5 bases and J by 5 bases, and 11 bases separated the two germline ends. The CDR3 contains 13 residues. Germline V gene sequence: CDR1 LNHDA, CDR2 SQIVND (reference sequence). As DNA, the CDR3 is TGTGCCAGTAGTGATAGCCGGGAAGATACGCAGTATTTT. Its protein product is CASSDSREDTQYF.

The CDR3 protein is CASSFVHNQPQHF. The CDR3 DNA reads as TGTGCCAGCAGCTTCGTCCACAATCAGCCCCAGCATTTT. The chain recombines TRBV27 with TRBJ1-5; no definite D call. Trimming cost V 6 bases and J 3 bases, with 9 bases left between them. The CDR3 sequence is 13 residues long. Germline values: CDR1 MNHEY, CDR2 SMNVEV (reference sequence).

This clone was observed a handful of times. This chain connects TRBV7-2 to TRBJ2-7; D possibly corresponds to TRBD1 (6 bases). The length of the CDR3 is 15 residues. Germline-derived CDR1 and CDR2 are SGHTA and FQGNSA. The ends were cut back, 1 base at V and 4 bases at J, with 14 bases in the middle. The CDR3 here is CASSLVAGVVYEQYF. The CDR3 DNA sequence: TGTGCCAGCAGCTTAGTTGCAGGGGTTGTGTACGAGCAGTACTTC. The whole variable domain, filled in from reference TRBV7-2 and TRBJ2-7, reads GAGVSQSPSNKVTEKGKDVELRCDPISGHTALYWYRQSLGQGLEFLIYFQGNSAPDKSGLPSDRFSAERTGGSVSTLTIQRTQQEDSAVYLCASSLVAGVVYEQYFGPGTRLTVT.

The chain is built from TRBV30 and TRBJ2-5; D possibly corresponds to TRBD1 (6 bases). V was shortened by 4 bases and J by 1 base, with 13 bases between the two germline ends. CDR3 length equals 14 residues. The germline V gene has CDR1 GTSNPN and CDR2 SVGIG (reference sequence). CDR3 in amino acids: CAWTRTGFQETQYF. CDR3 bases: TGTGCCTGGACCCGAACAGGGTTCCAAGAGACCCAGTACTTC.

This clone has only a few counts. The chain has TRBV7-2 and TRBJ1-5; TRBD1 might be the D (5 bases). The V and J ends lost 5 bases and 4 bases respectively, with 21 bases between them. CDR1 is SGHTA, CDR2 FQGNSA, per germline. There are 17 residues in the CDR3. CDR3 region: CASSPPLRGPRNQPQHF. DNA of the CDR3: TGTGCCAGCAGCCCTCCCCTTCGGGGACCGAGAAATCAGCCCCAGCATTTT. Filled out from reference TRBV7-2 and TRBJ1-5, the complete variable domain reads GAGVSQSPSNKVTEKGKDVELRCDPISGHTALYWYRQSLGQGLEFLIYFQGNSAPDKSGLPSDRFSAERTGGSVSTLTIQRTQQEDSAVYLCASSPPLRGPRNQPQHFGDGTRLSIL.

The CDR3 nucleotides are TGTGCCAGCAGCCCGACGAGGGAGACCCAGTACTTC. This encodes CASSPTRETQYF. The genes are TRBV7-2 and TRBJ2-5; D not resolved. Germline V gene sequence: CDR1 SGHTA, CDR2 FQGNSA. The CDR3 spans 12 residues. With 5 bases removed from V and 5 bases from J, the gap between germline ends came to 9 bases.

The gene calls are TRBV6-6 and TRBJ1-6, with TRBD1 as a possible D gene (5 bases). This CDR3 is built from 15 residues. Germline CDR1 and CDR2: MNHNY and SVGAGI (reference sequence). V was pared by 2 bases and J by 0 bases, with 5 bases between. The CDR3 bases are TGTGCCAGCAGTTACGACAGCTCCTATAATTCACCCCTCCACTTT. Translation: CASSYDSSYNSPLHF.

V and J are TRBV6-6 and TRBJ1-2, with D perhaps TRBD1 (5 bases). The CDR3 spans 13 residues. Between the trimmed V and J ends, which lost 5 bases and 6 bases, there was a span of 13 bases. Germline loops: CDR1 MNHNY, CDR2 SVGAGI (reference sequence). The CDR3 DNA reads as TGTGCCAGCAGTAAAGGGACGGTAGATGGCTACACCTTC. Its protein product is CASSKGTVDGYTF.

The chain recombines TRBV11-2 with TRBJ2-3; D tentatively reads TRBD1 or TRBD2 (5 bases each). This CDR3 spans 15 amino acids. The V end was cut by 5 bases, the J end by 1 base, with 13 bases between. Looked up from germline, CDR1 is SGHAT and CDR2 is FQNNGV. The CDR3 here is CASSPRDGGTDTQYF. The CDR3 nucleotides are TGTGCCAGCAGCCCACGGGACGGCGGCACAGATACGCAGTATTTT.

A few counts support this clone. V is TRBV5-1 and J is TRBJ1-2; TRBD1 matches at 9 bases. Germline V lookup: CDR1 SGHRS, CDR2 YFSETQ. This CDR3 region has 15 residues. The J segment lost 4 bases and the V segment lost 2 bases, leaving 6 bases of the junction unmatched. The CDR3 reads CASSLTGGLTYGYTF. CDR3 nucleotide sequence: TGCGCCAGCAGCTTAACAGGGGGCCTCACCTATGGCTACACCTTC.

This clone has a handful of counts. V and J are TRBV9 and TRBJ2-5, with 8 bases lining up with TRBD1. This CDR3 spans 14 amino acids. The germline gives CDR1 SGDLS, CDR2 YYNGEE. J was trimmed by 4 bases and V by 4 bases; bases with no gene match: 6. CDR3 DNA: TGTGCCAGCAGCTTTGGACAGGGCGGAGAGACCCAGTACTTC. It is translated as CASSFGQGGETQYF.

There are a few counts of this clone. The CDR3 sequence: CASSLDQRGVNEQFF. CDR3 nucleotides: TGTGCCAGCAGCTTAGACCAGCGGGGGGTCAATGAGCAGTTCTTC. The V and J genes are TRBV7-2 and TRBJ2-1, with TRBD2 matching 9 bases. Germline V CDR1 and CDR2: SGHTA, FQGNSA. V trimming: 1 base; J trimming: 6 bases; junction bases outside the gene matches: 4. The CDR3 runs to 15 residues.

In DNA, the CDR3 is TGTGCCAGCAGTGAAGCGGGGGCCGAGCAGTACTTC. Its translation: CASSEAGAEQYF. The chain combines TRBV2 with TRBJ2-7, with a possible D match to TRBD1 (6 bases). The germline CDR1 and CDR2 sequences are SNHLY and FYNNEI. The CDR3 totals 12 residues. Trimming cost V 0 bases and J 6 bases, with 6 bases left between them.

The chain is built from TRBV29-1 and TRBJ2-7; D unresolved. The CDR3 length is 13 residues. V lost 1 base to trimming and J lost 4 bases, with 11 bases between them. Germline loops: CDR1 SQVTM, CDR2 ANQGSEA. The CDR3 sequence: CSVEGQERYEQYF. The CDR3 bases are TGCAGCGTTGAAGGTCAAGAGAGGTACGAGCAGTACTTC.

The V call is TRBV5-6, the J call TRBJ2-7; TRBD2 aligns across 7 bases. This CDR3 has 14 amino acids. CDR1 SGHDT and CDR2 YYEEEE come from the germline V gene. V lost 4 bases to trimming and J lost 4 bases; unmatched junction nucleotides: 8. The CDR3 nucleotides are TGTGCCAGCAGCCGCCCCGACGGGAGGTACGAGCAGTACTTC. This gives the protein CASSRPDGRYEQYF.

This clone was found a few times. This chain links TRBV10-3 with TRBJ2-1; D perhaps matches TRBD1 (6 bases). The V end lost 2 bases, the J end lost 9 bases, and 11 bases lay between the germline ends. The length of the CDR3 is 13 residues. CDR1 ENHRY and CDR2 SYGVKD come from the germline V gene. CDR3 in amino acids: CAISENQGPEQFF. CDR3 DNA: TGTGCCATCAGTGAGAACCAGGGGCCTGAGCAGTTCTTC.

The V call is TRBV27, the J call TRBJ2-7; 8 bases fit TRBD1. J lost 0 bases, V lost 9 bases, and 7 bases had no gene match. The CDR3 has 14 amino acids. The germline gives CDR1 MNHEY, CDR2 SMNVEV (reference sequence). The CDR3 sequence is CASRTGKNSYEQYF. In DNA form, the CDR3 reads TGTGCCAGTAGGACAGGGAAGAACTCCTACGAGCAGTACTTC.

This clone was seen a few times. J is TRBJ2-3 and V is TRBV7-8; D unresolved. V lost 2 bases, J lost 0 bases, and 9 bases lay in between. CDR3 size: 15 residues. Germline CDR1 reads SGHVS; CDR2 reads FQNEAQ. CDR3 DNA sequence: TGTGCCAGCAGCTTACGAGCTCCGAGCACAGATACGCAGTATTTT. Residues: CASSLRAPSTDTQYF.

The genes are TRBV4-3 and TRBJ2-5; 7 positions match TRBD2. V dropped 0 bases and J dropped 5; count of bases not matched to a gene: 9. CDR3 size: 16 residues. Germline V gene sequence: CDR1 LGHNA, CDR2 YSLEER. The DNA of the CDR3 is TGCGCCAGCAGCCAAGATCTTATCAGGGAGGGGGAGACCCAGTACTTC. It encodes CASSQDLIREGETQYF.